A single sample gave rise to the 20 T cell receptor beta chains below, sequenced in a study of T cells in Graves' hyperthyroidism and ophthalmopathy. It was RNA transcripts that yielded the amplified TCR beta CDR3 regions. HTBI primers drove first-round RT-PCR of the TCR CDR3. A single record per CDR3 protein comes from TCRdb applying MiXCR to the multiplex PCR reads. The table includes about 540,000 distinct CDR3 sequences, more than 45% detected once. The sample taken for sequencing was peripheral blood or thyroid tissue (not recorded which). The receptors were gathered from a woman aged 18-29 years with Graves' hyperthyroidism.

V usage is TRBV20-1 and J usage is TRBJ1-5; maybe TRBD1 (6 bases). There are 12 residues in the CDR3. V dropped 5 bases and J dropped 7 bases, with 12 bases sitting between them. Germline V lookup: CDR1 DFQATT, CDR2 SNEGSKA (reference sequence). In DNA, the CDR3 is TGCAGTGCTCCAGGGGCCCGGCAGCCCCAGCATTTT. Translation gives CSAPGARQPQHF.

In regard to this clonotype: Here the CDR3 omits its conserved ending phenylalanine or tryptophan, so a read error is the likely source. The gene calls are TRBV9 and TRBJ1-5; the D is unclear. Deletions cut 3 bases from V and 4 bases from J, with 5 bases between. Germline values: CDR1 SGDLS, CDR2 YYNGEE. CDR3 length: 12 residues. CDR3 sequence reads: CASSDGNQPQHL. DNA of the CDR3: TGTGCCAGCAGCGATGGGAATCAGCCCCAGCATCTT.

Many counts were recorded for this clonotype. J is TRBJ2-2 and V is TRBV15; no firm D call. V lost 0 bases and J 5 bases, leaving 10 bases between the germline ends. The CDR3 is made up of 15 amino acids. Germline CDR1 LNHNV, CDR2 YYDKDF (reference sequence). The CDR3 loop is CATSRDPAATGELFF. CDR3 DNA: TGTGCCACCAGCAGAGATCCGGCAGCTACCGGGGAGCTGTTTTTT.

The CDR3 spells CASSHPAPGLAGSCEQYF. The DNA for the CDR3 is TGTGCCAGCAGCCACCCCGCGCCGGGACTAGCGGGATCATGCGAGCAGTACTTC. The chain combines TRBV7-2 with TRBJ2-7, with 13 bases lining up with TRBD2. Germline V lookup: CDR1 SGHTA, CDR2 FQGNSA. This CDR3 comprises 18 residues. V shed 5 bases, J shed 6 bases, and the junction held 16 bases outside the gene matches.

About this clonotype: The junction departs from the called germline gene at one end, perhaps through a read error. The chain has TRBV29-1 and TRBJ1-5; possibly TRBD1 for D (6 bases). This CDR3 contains 13 residues. The germline V gene encodes CDR1 SQVTM and CDR2 ANQGSEA. The chain's CDR3 is CSAAQGEGQLQHF. DNA for the CDR3: TGCAGCGCCGCACAGGGAGAAGGACAGCTCCAGCATTTT. The complete variable domain, with remaining parts taken from reference TRBV29-1 and TRBJ1-5, reads SAVISQKPSRDICQRGTSLTIQCQVDSQVTMMFWYRQQPGQSLTLIATANQGSEATYESGFVIDKFPISRPNLTFSTLTVSNMSPEDSSIYLCSAAQGEGQLQHFGDGTRLSIL.

This clonotype was seen at least ten times. The CDR3 DNA sequence: TGCAGCGTGGAAAGCAGCACGGATAAAGCTTTCTTT. The encoded protein is CSVESSTDKAFF. The chain combines TRBV29-1 with TRBJ1-1; D ambiguous. Trimming removed 6 bases at V and 9 bases at J, with 17 bases between. Germline CDR1 reads SQVTM; CDR2 reads ANQGSEA. The length of the CDR3 is 12 residues. Combining the CDR3 with reference TRBV29-1 and TRBJ1-1 gives the whole variable domain SAVISQKPSRDICQRGTSLTIQCQVDSQVTMMFWYRQQPGQSLTLIATANQGSEATYESGFVIDKFPISRPNLTFSTLTVSNMSPEDSSIYLCSVESSTDKAFFGQGTRLTVV.

This clonotype was counted ten times or more. The V and J genes are TRBV12-3 or TRBV12-4 and TRBJ1-4, with D hard to call. V gave up 6 bases and J gave up 6 bases, with 11 bases separating them. The CDR3 consists of 13 residues. CDR3 sequence (DNA): TGTGCCAGCAGCTTGTCCGGGGATGAAAAACTGTTTTTT. It is translated as CASSLSGDEKLFF.

This clonotype was detected once. The V gene is TRBV12-1, the J gene TRBJ1-1. TRBV12-1 is given as a pseudogene. The CDR3 consists of 14 residues. The CDR3 DNA is TGTGCCAGCACCCTTTGGGCCCAGAACACTGAAGCTTTCTTT. Amino acid sequence: CASTLWAQNTEAFF.

Comments on this clonotype: A read error is possible here, since a much larger clone lies one base away. The chain joins TRBV24-1 to TRBJ2-2; TRBD1 aligns across 7 bases. The CDR3 extends over 16 amino acids. V lost 2 bases and J lost 6; bases outside the gene matches: 8. Germline CDR1 reads KGHDR; CDR2 reads SFDVKD. The DNA of the CDR3 is TGTGCCACCAGTGATTGGGACAGTCACCCTGCCGGGGAGCTGTTTTTT. This gives the protein CATSDWDSHPAGELFF.

V is TRBV5-1 and J is TRBJ1-6; the match to TRBD1 covers 7 bases. Germline loops: CDR1 SGHRS, CDR2 YFSETQ. The length of the CDR3 is 14 residues. J gave up 12 bases and V 3 bases, and 9 bases lay outside the gene matches. The CDR3 protein is CASSSGTVIQPLHF. In DNA, the CDR3 is TGCGCCAGCAGCTCCGGGACAGTAATTCAACCCCTCCACTTT.

This chain connects TRBV9 to TRBJ1-4; D might be TRBD1 (5 bases). CDR1 and CDR2 (germline): SGDLS, YYNGEE. The germline V and J ends were trimmed by 0 bases and 8 bases, with 8 bases remaining between them. The CDR3 totals 13 residues. The CDR3 DNA reads TGTGCCAGCAGCGTAGCAGGGCCGGAAAAACTGTTTTTT. Its protein product is CASSVAGPEKLFF.

This clonotype showed up just a few times. The genes are TRBV10-3 and TRBJ1-5, with D unclear. This CDR3 spans 13 amino acids. Germline V CDR1 and CDR2: ENHRY, SYGVKD. V was pared by 10 bases and J by 3 bases, with 13 bases between. The CDR3 loop reads CASSGPYNQPQHF. In nucleotides, the CDR3 is TGTGCCAGCAGCGGACCTTACAATCAGCCCCAGCATTTT.

This clonotype was observed a few times. This chain connects TRBV7-3 to TRBJ2-5, with 7 positions matching TRBD1. The V gene's germline CDR1 is SGHTA and CDR2 FQGTGA. After removal of 5 bases from V and 4 bases from J, the junction contained 7 bases not matched to a gene. The CDR3 loop spans 14 amino acids. This CDR3 is CASSQTGAGETQYF. The CDR3 bases are TGTGCCAGCAGCCAAACAGGGGCGGGAGAGACCCAGTACTTC. Looking up the rest from reference TRBV7-3 and TRBJ2-5 gives the full variable domain: GAGVSQTPSNKVTEKGKYVELRCDPISGHTALYWYRQSLGQGPEFLIYFQGTGAADDSGLPNDRFFAVRPEGSVSTLKIQRTERGDSAVYLCASSQTGAGETQYFGPGTRLLVL.

This clonotype has a count of ten or more. In nucleotides, the CDR3 is TGTGCCAGCAGCTCGACTCAAGAGACCCAGTACTTC. It translates to CASSSTQETQYF. The rearrangement links TRBV7-2 to TRBJ2-5; D not certain. Trimming stripped 4 bases from V and 2 bases from J, with 5 bases between. Germline V lookup: CDR1 SGHTA, CDR2 FQGNSA. This CDR3 region has 12 residues.

The rearrangement links TRBV2 to TRBJ2-5; no definite D call. CDR1 and CDR2 from the germline V gene are SNHLY and FYNNEI. This CDR3 comprises 13 residues. CDR3 in DNA: TGTGCAGCACTGATGGCGGCGAGAGAGACCCAGTACTTC. Its protein product is CAALMAARETQYF. Supplemented by reference TRBV2 and TRBJ2-5, the full variable domain reads EPEVTQTPSHQVTQMGQEVILRCVPISNHLYFYWYRQILGQKVEFLVSFYNNEISEKSEIFDDQFSVERPDGSNFTLKIRSTKLEDSAMYFCAALMAARETQYFGPGTRLLVL.

The chain uses TRBV10-3 and TRBJ1-1; 10 bases are shared with TRBD1. The CDR3 totals 13 residues. Germline lookup yields CDR1 ENHRY and CDR2 SYGVKD. J gave up 4 bases and V 6 bases, and 2 bases lay outside the gene matches. CDR3 coding DNA: TGTGCCATCAGCGGGACAGGGGCCACTGAAGCTTTCTTT. The encoded protein is CAISGTGATEAFF.

V and J are TRBV29-1 and TRBJ2-7, with 12 bases fitting TRBD2. Trimming removed 8 bases from V and 2 bases from J; junction bases left unmatched: 4. This CDR3 has 13 amino acids. The germline gives CDR1 SQVTM, CDR2 ANQGSEA. The CDR3 DNA is TGCAGCTTAGGACTAGCGGGACCCTACGAGCAGTACTTC. Protein sequence: CSLGLAGPYEQYF.

This clonotype was counted only a few times. The chain couples TRBV7-2 to TRBJ2-6; unclear D gene. Germline CDR1 is SGHTA and CDR2 is FQGNSA. Trimming pared 5 bases from V and 3 bases from J, leaving 11 bases between. CDR3 length: 15 residues. For the CDR3, the DNA is TGTGCCAGCAGCCAAGTTTGGATTGGGGCCAACGTCCTGACTTTC. Translating gives CASSQVWIGANVLTF.

This rearrangement joins TRBV19 to TRBJ1-5; TRBD1 aligns across 8 bases. The CDR3 length is 15 residues. The trim removed 2 bases at V and 4 bases at J, leaving 4 bases unmatched. CDR1 and CDR2 from the germline V gene are LNHDA and SQIVND (reference sequence). The CDR3 DNA sequence: TGTGCCAGTAGTATACAGGGGGCAGCTAATCAGCCCCAGCATTTT. As protein: CASSIQGAANQPQHF. The complete variable domain, with remaining parts taken from reference TRBV19 and TRBJ1-5, reads DGGITQSPKYLFRKEGQNVTLSCEQNLNHDAMYWYRQDPGQGLRLIYYSQIVNDFQKGDIAEGYSVSREKKESFPLTVTSAQKNPTAFYLCASSIQGAANQPQHFGDGTRLSIL.

This clonotype has at least ten counts. DNA for the CDR3: TGTGCCAGCAGCAGGGGGGACGAGACCCAGTACTTC. It translates to CASSRGDETQYF. The V gene is TRBV7-6, the J gene TRBJ2-5; D tentatively fits TRBD1 or TRBD2 (6 bases each). The CDR3 is 12 residues long. Germline V lookup: CDR1 SGHVS, CDR2 FNYEAQ. Trimming shortened V by 5 bases and J by 5 bases, and 9 bases separated the two germline ends.